A single sample gave rise to the 29 T cell receptor beta chains below, sequenced in a study of blood T cell repertoires in COVID-19. Some clones are missing from TCRdb's copy, which holds only in-frame ones; the method was immunoSEQ multiplex PCR. The sample gives hundreds of thousands of clones, under 90% of which show up once; 4.8% is in the top ten. The material sequenced was PBMCs or T cells enriched from blood (not recorded which). The receptors were gathered from a woman aged 50 to 65 who had been exposed to COVID-19.

The sample holds one count of this clone. The chain links TRBV2 to TRBJ1-5; the D gene is possibly TRBD1 (5 bases). Germline V gene data show CDR1 as SNHLY and CDR2 as FYNNEI. V lost 4 bases and J 0 bases, leaving 13 bases between the germline ends. CDR3 size: 16 residues. The CDR3 sequence: CASSARATYSNQPQHF. In nucleotides, the CDR3 is TGTGCCAGCAGTGCCAGGGCCACCTATAGCAATCAGCCCCAGCATTTT. Full variable domain (rest looked up from reference TRBV2 and TRBJ1-5): EPEVTQTPSHQVTQMGQEVILRCVPISNHLYFYWYRQILGQKVEFLVSFYNNEISEKSEIFDDQFSVERPDGSNFTLKIRSTKLEDSAMYFCASSARATYSNQPQHFGDGTRLSIL.

The V and J genes are TRBV6-2 or TRBV6-3 and TRBJ1-1, with no clear D. V was shortened by 2 bases and J by 11 bases, with 12 bases between the two germline ends. Per the germline V gene, CDR1 is MNHEY and CDR2 is SVGEGT. This CDR3 spans 12 amino acids. The CDR3 protein is CASSYRTLEAFF. CDR3 DNA: TGTGCCAGCAGTTACAGGACTCTGGAGGCTTTCTTT.

The chain has TRBV10-3 and TRBJ2-2, with a tentative D call TRBD1 (6 bases). V dropped 6 bases and J dropped 2 bases, with 13 bases sitting between them. Germline V gene sequence: CDR1 ENHRY, CDR2 SYGVKD. This CDR3 is 15 amino acids long. In DNA, the CDR3 is TGTGCCATCAGGATGGACAGCGATAACACCGGGGAGCTGTTTTTT. It specifies CAIRMDSDNTGELFF.

The chain couples TRBV2 to TRBJ1-6; D remains unclear. Trimming left V 8 bases short and J 9 bases short, with 17 bases between. Per germline, CDR1 SNHLY and CDR2 FYNNEI. This CDR3 region has 14 residues. The CDR3 DNA reads TGTGCCAGCCTTGTCTTTACTGGAGGTTCACCCCTCCACTTT. Its protein product is CASLVFTGGSPLHF.

The V gene is TRBV29-1, the J gene TRBJ2-7, with D unresolved. Between the trimmed V and J ends, which lost 4 bases and 3 bases, there was a span of 10 bases. Germline CDR1 and CDR2: SQVTM and ANQGSEA. The CDR3 totals 12 residues. CDR3 nucleotide sequence: TGCAGCGTTGGACACAGCAGCTACGAGCAGTACTTC. Encoded protein: CSVGHSSYEQYF.

The chain couples TRBV5-1 to TRBJ1-1; D perhaps matches TRBD1 (5 bases). Trimming cost V 0 bases and J 6 bases, with 15 bases left between them. The CDR3 spans 15 residues. Per the germline V gene, CDR1 is SGHRS and CDR2 is YFSETQ. The chain's CDR3 is CASSLVGGLSAEAFF. The CDR3, as DNA: TGCGCCAGCAGCTTGGTGGGGGGTTTATCTGCTGAAGCTTTCTTT.

The rearrangement uses TRBV10-3 and TRBJ2-2, with TRBD1 matching 8 bases. The length of the CDR3 is 14 residues. J was trimmed by 6 bases and V by 11 bases; bases with no gene match: 11. Germline V CDR1 and CDR2: ENHRY, SYGVKD. The CDR3 reads CAVSQGANSGELFF. The CDR3 DNA reads TGTGCCGTATCTCAGGGGGCGAATTCCGGGGAGCTGTTTTTT.

The chain carries TRBV11-2 and TRBJ2-7, with 7 bases fitting TRBD1. Germline CDR1 SGHAT, CDR2 FQNNGV. V shed 5 bases, J shed 7 bases, and the junction held 11 bases outside the gene matches. The CDR3 length is 14 residues. The CDR3 nucleotides read TGTGCCAGCAGCAGGGCCAGGCAGGGGGATGAGCAGTACTTC. Protein product: CASSRARQGDEQYF.

This chain links TRBV19 with TRBJ1-6; D is unresolved. The germline gives CDR1 LNHDA, CDR2 SQIVND (reference sequence). V was shortened by 5 bases and J by 9 bases, with 14 bases between the two germline ends. This CDR3 region has 14 residues. In nucleotides, the CDR3 is TGTGCCAGTAGTGCCGCCGGGAAACCTTCACCCCTCCACTTT. Its protein product is CASSAAGKPSPLHF. Supplemented by reference TRBV19 and TRBJ1-6, the full variable domain reads DGGITQSPKYLFRKEGQNVTLSCEQNLNHDAMYWYRQDPGQGLRLIYYSQIVNDFQKGDIAEGYSVSREKKESFPLTVTSAQKNPTAFYLCASSAAGKPSPLHFGNGTRLTVT.

The count of this clone is one. This chain joins TRBV5-8 and TRBJ1-3; D uncertain. Between the trimmed V and J ends, which lost 4 bases and 0 bases, there was a span of 14 bases. This CDR3 has 16 amino acids. Germline loops: CDR1 SGHTS, CDR2 YDEGEE. The DNA for the CDR3 is TGTGCCAGCAGCCGCCCGAAGATGAGCTCTGGAAACACCATATATTTT. Translated: CASSRPKMSSGNTIYF. The variable domain in full, with the rest retrieved from reference TRBV5-8 and TRBJ1-3, is EAGVTQSPTHLIKTRGQQATLRCSPISGHTSVYWYQQALGLGLQFLLWYDEGEERNRGNFPPRFSGRQFPNYSSELNVNALELEDSALYLCASSRPKMSSGNTIYFGEGSWLTVV.

The genes are TRBV19 and TRBJ2-6, with 7 bases lining up with TRBD1. CDR3 length: 18 amino acids. Per the germline V gene, CDR1 is LNHDA and CDR2 is SQIVND (reference sequence). J lost 0 bases, V lost 7 bases, and 12 bases had no gene match. The CDR3 reads CASTSLTGSSSGANVLTF. The CDR3 DNA reads TGTGCCAGTACCTCATTGACAGGGAGCTCCTCTGGGGCCAACGTCCTGACTTTC.

The chain recombines TRBV18 with TRBJ1-2; TRBD1 aligns across 9 bases. This CDR3 spans 17 amino acids. The V segment lost 3 bases and the J segment 0 bases; nucleotides outside the gene matches: 8. CDR1 and CDR2 (germline): KGHSH, LQKENI. CDR3 nucleotides: TGTGCCAGCTCACCTAAGGGACAGGGTGTAGCTAACTATGGCTACACCTTC. Translated, it gives CASSPKGQGVANYGYTF.

Concerning this clone: This CDR3 is also generated by other DNA sequences in the sample. V is TRBV18 and J is TRBJ2-1; a possible D gene is TRBD2 (6 bases). This CDR3 region has 12 residues. In germline, CDR1 is KGHSH, CDR2 LQKENI. Trimming pared 3 bases from V and 9 bases from J, leaving 9 bases between. Here the CDR3 reads CASSPTRGEQFF. CDR3 coding DNA: TGTGCCAGCTCACCGACTAGAGGTGAGCAGTTCTTC.

This chain uses TRBV5-1 with TRBJ1-1; the match to TRBD1 covers 9 bases. With 4 bases clipped from V and 1 base from J, the junction kept 8 bases outside the gene matches. Per the germline V gene, CDR1 is SGHRS and CDR2 is YFSETQ. This CDR3 is built from 16 residues. The CDR3 reads CASSPGTGYGNTEAFF. CDR3 sequence (DNA): TGCGCCAGCAGCCCCGGGACAGGGTATGGGAACACTGAAGCTTTCTTT.

The V call is TRBV6-5, the J call TRBJ2-5, with a weak D call TRBD1 (6 bases). V gave up 6 bases and J gave up 6 bases, with 17 bases separating them. Germline-derived CDR1 and CDR2 are MNHEY and SVGAGI. The CDR3 has 14 amino acids. CDR3: CASRWTAEGQTQYF. In DNA form, the CDR3 reads TGTGCCAGCAGATGGACAGCCGAGGGACAGACCCAGTACTTC.

J is TRBJ1-2 and V is TRBV5-5, with 8 bases matching TRBD1. This CDR3 is 14 amino acids long. Germline CDR1 reads SGHKS; CDR2 reads YYEKEE (reference sequence). Losses at the gene ends were 4 bases for V and 4 bases for J; bases not matched to a gene: 6. CDR3 region: CASSGRDRLYGYTF. CDR3 DNA sequence: TGTGCCAGCAGCGGCCGGGACAGGCTCTATGGCTACACCTTC.

The rearrangement uses TRBV11-2 and TRBJ1-5; no clear D gene. The CDR3 spans 14 residues. Trimming left V 5 bases short and J 2 bases short, with 10 bases between. Germline assignment: CDR1 SGHAT and CDR2 FQNNGV. The CDR3 is CASSDNVGNQPQHF. CDR3 coding DNA: TGTGCCAGCAGCGACAATGTGGGCAATCAGCCCCAGCATTTT.

The chain combines TRBV11-2 with TRBJ2-2; the D is unclear. This CDR3 region has 14 residues. V lost 3 bases to trimming and J lost 6 bases, with 11 bases between them. Germline V gives CDR1 SGHAT, CDR2 FQNNGV. The CDR3 here is CASSLLIPPGELFF. As DNA, the CDR3 is TGTGCCAGCAGCTTGTTAATCCCCCCCGGGGAGCTGTTTTTT. Full variable domain (rest looked up from reference TRBV11-2 and TRBJ2-2): EAGVAQSPRYKIIEKRQSVAFWCNPISGHATLYWYQQILGQGPKLLIQFQNNGVVDDSQLPKDRFSAERLKGVDSTLKIQPAKLEDSAVYLCASSLLIPPGELFFGEGSRLTVL.

The chain links TRBV7-8 to TRBJ1-5; D unresolved. Trimming pared 1 base from V and 0 bases from J, leaving 10 bases between. Germline CDR1 is SGHVS and CDR2 is FQNEAQ. This CDR3 has 16 residues. The CDR3 nucleotides are TGTGCCAGCAGCTTAGACGGGAGTCATAGCAATCAGCCCCAGCATTTT. Residues: CASSLDGSHSNQPQHF.

The chain employs TRBV28 and TRBJ2-3, with D hard to call. The CDR3 has 14 amino acids. CDR1 and CDR2 from the germline V gene are MDHEN and SYDVKM. Trimming shortened V by 2 bases and J by 2 bases, and 8 bases separated the two germline ends. CDR3 nucleotide sequence: TGTGCCAGCAGTTTAATGGCTTCCACAGATACGCAGTATTTT. This sequence encodes CASSLMASTDTQYF. Drawing the rest from reference TRBV28 and TRBJ2-3, the complete variable domain is DVKVTQSSRYLVKRTGEKVFLECVQDMDHENMFWYRQDPGLGLRLIYFSYDVKMKEKGDIPEGYSVSREKKERFSLILESASTNQTSMYLCASSLMASTDTQYFGPGTRLTVL.

This clone was seen ten or more times. The genes are TRBV2 and TRBJ1-3, with a tentative D call TRBD1 (5 bases). The germline V gene has CDR1 SNHLY and CDR2 FYNNEI. The CDR3 is made up of 15 amino acids. The V and J ends lost 8 bases and 0 bases respectively, with 14 bases between them. The CDR3 DNA follows: TGTGCCAGCGGGGGGTCTGCGTTCTCTGGAAACACCATATATTTT. It translates to CASGGSAFSGNTIYF.

The chain uses TRBV19 and TRBJ2-7, with 10 bases aligning to TRBD1. J gave up 5 bases and V 5 bases, and 12 bases lay outside the gene matches. This CDR3 has 16 residues. The germline gives CDR1 LNHDA, CDR2 SQIVND (reference sequence). The CDR3 spells CASSSLGGQGVHEQYF. The DNA of the CDR3 is TGTGCCAGTAGTTCCCTTGGCGGACAGGGGGTGCACGAGCAGTACTTC.

The V call is TRBV14, the J call TRBJ2-1; D is ambiguous. From germline, CDR1 is SGHDN and CDR2 FVKESK. V lost 4 bases and J 7 bases, leaving 5 bases between the germline ends. The CDR3 is 11 residues long. CDR3 DNA: TGTGCCAGCAGCCGAGTAAATGAGCAGTTCTTC. Translation: CASSRVNEQFF.

This clone has only one observation. CDR3 protein: CASRTRDRGPEGYTF. CDR3 sequence (DNA): TGTGCCAGCAGGACACGGGACAGGGGGCCGGAGGGCTACACCTTC. The chain has TRBV28 and TRBJ1-2, with TRBD1 identical over 12 bases. V gave up 6 bases and J gave up 8 bases; unmatched junction bases: 10. The CDR3 spans 15 residues. Germline CDR1 MDHEN, CDR2 SYDVKM.

The rearrangement links TRBV10-3 to TRBJ1-2, with no clear D. The germline V gene encodes CDR1 ENHRY and CDR2 SYGVKD. Trimming removed 3 bases from V and 2 bases from J, with 7 bases in between. CDR3 length: 13 amino acids. CDR3 residues: CAISDENNYGYTF. For the CDR3, the DNA is TGTGCCATCAGTGACGAGAACAACTATGGCTACACCTTC.

The chain has TRBV6-2 or TRBV6-3 and TRBJ2-7, with D perhaps TRBD1 (5 bases). This CDR3 has 16 amino acids. The V end was cut by 6 bases, the J end by 3 bases, with 21 bases between. Germline lookup yields CDR1 MNHEY and CDR2 SVGEGT. The CDR3 region has the DNA TGTGCCAGCAGCCCCTACCCCGCAGGGAAAGGCTACGAGCAGTACTTC. Translated, it gives CASSPYPAGKGYEQYF.

In this sample, this clone turned up many times. The gene calls are TRBV19 and TRBJ2-5; D ambiguous. CDR3 length: 14 residues. V gave up 5 bases and J gave up 3 bases, with 13 bases separating them. In germline, CDR1 is LNHDA, CDR2 SQIVND (reference sequence). The CDR3 region is CASSSRPREETQYF. Written as DNA, the CDR3 is TGTGCCAGTAGTTCCCGTCCCCGCGAAGAGACCCAGTACTTC.

The chain uses TRBV6-5 and TRBJ2-3; TRBD1 is a possible D gene (6 bases). In germline, CDR1 is MNHEY, CDR2 SVGAGI. There are 14 residues in the CDR3. V was shortened by 2 bases and J by 7 bases, with 13 bases between the two germline ends. DNA for the CDR3: TGTGCCAGCAGTTACGACAGGACCCTAAATACGCAGTATTTT. It translates to CASSYDRTLNTQYF.

This chain joins TRBV10-2 and TRBJ2-2; 9 nucleotides match TRBD2. The ends lost 10 bases at V and 5 bases at J; junction bases unmatched: 5. Germline CDR1 and CDR2: WSHSY and SAAADI. This CDR3 region has 13 residues. CDR3 residues: CATSGVETGELFF. The CDR3 DNA sequence: TGCGCCACTAGCGGGGTAGAAACCGGGGAGCTGTTTTTT.